One sample yielded the 16 T cell receptor beta chains listed below, sequenced in a study of breast tumors, draining lymph nodes, adjacent tissues. TCRdb re-called the multiplex PCR reads through MiXCR, storing one row per CDR3 protein. The sample yields approximately 90,000 distinct CDR3 sequences, roughly 28% seen once. Breast cancer patients provided tissue from their axillary draining lymph nodes. Sequenced input: axillary lymph node tissue. These TCRs come from a female donor with breast cancer. Some clones in this sample may be carry-over from other donors' samples.

Details on this clonotype: Since no conserved phenylalanine or tryptophan closes the CDR3, a read error is the likely cause. The chain couples TRBV20-1 to TRBJ2-5; D gene uncertain. Germline lookup yields CDR1 DFQATT and CDR2 SNEGSKA (reference sequence). The V and J ends lost 1 base and 1 base respectively, with 10 bases between them. The CDR3 runs 14 residues. The CDR3 DNA reads as TGCAGTGCTAGAGCGCGAGTAAGCCAAGAGACCCAGTACCTC. It translates to CSARARVSQETQYL.

This clonotype was detected ten times or more. The chain uses TRBV7-3 and TRBJ2-1; 7 nucleotides line up with TRBD2. CDR3 length: 15 amino acids. Germline-derived CDR1 and CDR2 are SGHTA and FQGTGA. The junction had 5 bases not matched to a gene; V was cut back by 2 bases and J by 4 bases. CDR3 loop: CASSLAGASYNEQFF. CDR3 nucleotides: TGTGCCAGCAGCTTAGCGGGAGCAAGTTACAATGAGCAGTTCTTC.

This clonotype was seen ten or more times. The V gene is TRBV24-1, the J gene TRBJ2-3; the match to TRBD1 covers 8 bases. CDR1 and CDR2 (germline): KGHDR, SFDVKD. The CDR3 runs 14 residues. CDR3 sequence (DNA): TGTGCAACCGCGCCGGGACAGGCAACAGATACGCAGTATTTT. Translating it yields CATAPGQATDTQYF.

As for this clonotype: The junction shows a germline mismatch at one end, possibly a read error. V is TRBV20-1 and J is TRBJ2-7; TRBD2 might be the D (6 bases). From germline, CDR1 is DFQATT and CDR2 SNEGSKA (reference sequence). The CDR3 spans 14 residues. The CDR3 region has the DNA TGCGGTGCATCGGGGGACGTAATCGTTTCCGAGCAGTACTTC. It yields the protein CGASGDVIVSEQYF.

In its sample, this clonotype was seen many times. The J gene is TRBJ1-3, the V gene TRBV11-2; D is unresolved. Germline CDR1 and CDR2: SGHAT and FQNNGV. V was pared by 5 bases and J by 11 bases, with 13 bases between. The CDR3 is 12 residues long. The CDR3: CASSAIWRAIYF. CDR3 coding DNA: TGTGCCAGCAGCGCTATTTGGCGGGCCATATATTTT.

This clonotype occurred a few times. Being one base from a much bigger clone, this may be a read error. The CDR3 DNA follows: TGTGCCGGTAGTATGAGGGGAGGCGGGAGGGGGAATGAGCAGTTCTTC. This sequence encodes CAGSMRGGGRGNEQFF. The chain has TRBV19 and TRBJ2-1, with 9 bases lining up with TRBD2. The CDR3 contains 16 residues. Looked up from germline, CDR1 is LNHDA and CDR2 is SQIVND (reference sequence).

This clonotype was counted ten times or more. The chain employs TRBV9 and TRBJ2-1; D might be TRBD1 (5 bases). V shed 0 bases and J shed 6 bases, with 13 bases lying between them. There are 15 residues in the CDR3. Germline V gives CDR1 SGDLS, CDR2 YYNGEE. The CDR3 DNA sequence: TGTGCCAGCAGCGTAGCTATCGCAGGGCCCAATGAGCAGTTCTTC. Amino acid sequence: CASSVAIAGPNEQFF.

This clonotype has ten or more counts. The chain has TRBV6-1 and TRBJ2-7, with 7 bases identical to TRBD1. V lost 4 bases and J lost 2; bases outside the gene matches: 2. This CDR3 is built from 13 residues. CDR1 and CDR2 (germline): MNHNS, SASEGT. The CDR3 nucleotides read TGTGCCAGCAGTGTAGGACAGGCCTACGAGCAGTACTTC. It yields the protein CASSVGQAYEQYF.

The rearrangement joins TRBV11-3 to TRBJ1-1, with TRBD1 as a possible D gene (5 bases). Germline V CDR1 and CDR2: SGHNT, YENEEA. Between the trimmed V and J ends, which lost 5 bases and 1 base, there was a span of 14 bases. There are 15 residues in the CDR3. CDR3 protein: CASSPEAGTNTEAFF. The CDR3 nucleotides read TGTGCCAGCAGCCCTGAGGCAGGGACGAACACTGAAGCTTTCTTT. The variable domain in full, with the rest retrieved from reference TRBV11-3 and TRBJ1-1, is EAGVVQSPRYKIIEKKQPVAFWCNPISGHNTLYWYLQNLGQGPELLIRYENEEAVDDSQLPKDRFSAERLKGVDSTLKIQPAELGDSAVYLCASSPEAGTNTEAFFGQGTRLTVV.

This clonotype was recorded at least ten times. V is TRBV7-2 and J is TRBJ2-7, with D maybe TRBD2 (6 bases). With 0 bases removed from V and 3 bases from J, the gap between germline ends came to 12 bases. The CDR3 extends over 15 amino acids. Germline-derived CDR1 and CDR2 are SGHTA and FQGNSA. The CDR3, as DNA: TGTGCCAGCAGCTTAGCCGGGACTGGGGGCTACGAGCAGTACTTC. Translated: CASSLAGTGGYEQYF.

The sample holds many counts of this clonotype. This clone may be a read error of a much larger clone one base away. The rearrangement links TRBV7-9 to TRBJ2-7; D remains ambiguous. Trimming took 5 bases from V and 5 from J, leaving 10 bases between them. The CDR3 is 12 residues long. Germline CDR1 SEHNR, CDR2 FQNEAQ (reference sequence). The CDR3 sequence: CASSLPGNEQYF. The CDR3 DNA follows: TGTGCCAGCAGCCTCCCAGGAAACGAGCAGTACTTC.

This clonotype was seen just once. The CDR3 does not close with the conserved phenylalanine or tryptophan, likely indicating a read error. The chain recombines TRBV6-5 with TRBJ2-7; 7 bases align to TRBD2. The CDR3 consists of 15 residues. Looked up from germline, CDR1 is MNHEY and CDR2 is SVGAGI. V dropped 11 bases and J dropped 0; count of bases not matched to a gene: 13. The CDR3 sequence: CASRASGASSYEQYL. The CDR3 DNA reads TGTGCCTCGCGGGCGAGCGGGGCCAGCTCCTACGAGCAGTACCTC.

This clonotype was found a few times. The J gene is TRBJ1-1, the V gene TRBV12-3 or TRBV12-4; D unresolved. The CDR3 runs 13 residues. V lost 6 bases, J lost 3 bases, and 11 bases lay in between. The CDR3 is CASSTRRDTEAFF. CDR3 DNA sequence: TGTGCCAGCAGCACTCGACGGGACACTGAAGCTTTCTTT.

This clonotype was seen many times. The J gene is TRBJ2-1, the V gene TRBV4-3; D could derive from TRBD1 or TRBD2 (5 bases each). From germline, CDR1 is LGHNA and CDR2 YSLEER. The V end lost 0 bases, the J end lost 7 bases, and 16 bases lay between the germline ends. The CDR3 is 16 residues long. As DNA, the CDR3 is TGCGCCAGCAGCCAAGACTCGAGGGACCCGGTAAATGAGCAGTTCTTC. This gives the protein CASSQDSRDPVNEQFF.

Details on this clonotype: The junction departs from the called germline gene at one end, perhaps through a read error. The rearrangement joins TRBV4-2 to TRBJ2-3; no clear D. The length of the CDR3 is 14 residues. Germline loops: CDR1 LGHNA, CDR2 YNFKEQ. CDR3 amino acids: CAGSQGGAADTQYF. The DNA for the CDR3 is TGTGCCGGCAGCCAAGGCGGAGCAGCAGATACGCAGTATTTC.

This clonotype has only one observation. With a much larger clone just one base away, this may be a read error. V is TRBV6-2 or TRBV6-3 and J is TRBJ2-1; possible D gene TRBD2, 6 bases. Germline V gives CDR1 MNHEY, CDR2 SVGEGT. V was shortened by 5 bases and J by 2 bases, with 13 bases between the two germline ends. This CDR3 comprises 15 residues. The CDR3 sequence: CASSDPSGAYNEQFF. CDR3 DNA: TGTGCCAGCAGTGACCCGTCGGGGGCCTACAATGAGCAGTTCTTC.